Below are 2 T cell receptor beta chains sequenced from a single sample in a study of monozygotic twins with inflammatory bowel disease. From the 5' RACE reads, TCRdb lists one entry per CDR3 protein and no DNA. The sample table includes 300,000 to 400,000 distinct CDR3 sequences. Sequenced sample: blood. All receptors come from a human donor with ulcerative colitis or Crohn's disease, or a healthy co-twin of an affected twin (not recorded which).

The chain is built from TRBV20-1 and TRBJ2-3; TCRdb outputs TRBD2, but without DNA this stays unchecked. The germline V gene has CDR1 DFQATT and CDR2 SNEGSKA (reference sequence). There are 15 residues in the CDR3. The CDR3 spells CSASVAGQFTDTQYF.

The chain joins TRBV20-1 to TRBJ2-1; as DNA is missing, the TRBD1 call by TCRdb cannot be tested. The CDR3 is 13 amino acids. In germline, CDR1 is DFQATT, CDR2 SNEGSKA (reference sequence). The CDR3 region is CSADRVVGNEQFF.